The 12 T cell receptor beta chains given below trace back to one sample, sequenced in a study of blood T cell repertoires in COVID-19 (dated by TCRdb to the early 2020s). The method was the immunoSEQ multiplex PCR assay. TCRdb limited this immuneACCESS table to in-frame rearrangements with V and J called. A share of clones is missing; checked studies link under half to unresolved V genes, and the rest is unexplained. Present in this sample are 380,000 or so clones, 70% to 90% of which were seen just once. 0.95% to 1.5% of the sample lies in the top ten. What was sequenced was peripheral blood. All receptors derive from a man between 40 and 49 years old with acute or convalescent COVID-19.

J is TRBJ1-5 and V is TRBV2; TRBD1 might be the D (5 bases). Deletions cut 7 bases from V and 5 bases from J, with 21 bases between. Looked up from germline, CDR1 is SNHLY and CDR2 is FYNNEI. The CDR3 is 16 residues long. The CDR3 reads CASNGRGRNWDQPQHF. The CDR3 DNA reads TGTGCCAGCAACGGAAGGGGCAGGAACTGGGATCAGCCCCAGCATTTT.

This clone was found once. V gene TRBV6-5 combines with J gene TRBJ2-1, with D hard to call. The CDR3 loop spans 15 amino acids. Germline V gives CDR1 MNHEY, CDR2 SVGAGI. Trimming left V 6 bases short and J 7 bases short, with 19 bases between. The CDR3 reads CASSLSGGVVNEQFF. Written as DNA, the CDR3 is TGTGCCAGCAGCCTCTCCGGCGGAGTGGTTAATGAGCAGTTCTTC.

This clone was counted once. The chain links TRBV7-2 to TRBJ2-5, with 7 bases lining up with TRBD1. The CDR3 loop spans 14 amino acids. V gave up 5 bases and J gave up 5 bases; unmatched junction bases: 8. Germline assignment: CDR1 SGHTA and CDR2 FQGNSA. CDR3 in amino acids: CASSVTGERETQYF. As DNA, the CDR3 is TGTGCCAGCAGCGTCACAGGGGAACGTGAGACCCAGTACTTC.

The chain is built from TRBV5-1 and TRBJ1-5; 7 nucleotides line up with TRBD1. Trimming took 4 bases from V and 5 from J; bases not matched to a gene: 3. CDR3 length: 13 amino acids. Germline V gene data show CDR1 as SGHRS and CDR2 as YFSETQ. The CDR3 loop reads CASSDTGDQPQHF. CDR3 bases: TGCGCCAGCAGCGACACAGGGGATCAGCCCCAGCATTTT.

V and J are TRBV28 and TRBJ2-7, with 7 positions matching TRBD1. Trimming cost V 7 bases and J 5 bases; bases outside gene matches: 5. CDR1 is MDHEN, CDR2 SYDVKM, per germline. This CDR3 is 12 amino acids long. In nucleotides, the CDR3 is TGTGCCAGCAAAGACAGGGCCAACGAGCAGTACTTC. This translates into CASKDRANEQYF.

The V gene is TRBV5-1, the J gene TRBJ2-7; 10 bases map to TRBD1. The length of the CDR3 is 14 residues. Germline V lookup: CDR1 SGHRS, CDR2 YFSETQ. Trimming cost V 4 bases and J 3 bases; bases outside gene matches: 4. The CDR3 reads CASSQGQGIYEQYF. CDR3 in DNA: TGCGCCAGCAGCCAGGGACAGGGGATCTACGAGCAGTACTTC. Full variable domain (missing parts from reference TRBV5-1 and TRBJ2-7): KAGVTQTPRYLIKTRGQQVTLSCSPISGHRSVSWYQQTPGQGLQFLFEYFSETQRNKGNFPGRFSGRQFSNSRSEMNVSTLELGDSALYLCASSQGQGIYEQYFGPGTRLTVT.

The V gene is TRBV10-3, the J gene TRBJ1-4, with a tentative D call TRBD1 (6 bases). Germline lookup yields CDR1 ENHRY and CDR2 SYGVKD. The CDR3 is 15 amino acids. Trimming cost V 4 bases and J 2 bases, with 11 bases left between them. CDR3 bases: TGTGCCATCAGTGGGAACAGGGAGACTAATGAAAAACTGTTTTTT. This gives the protein CAISGNRETNEKLFF.

The V gene is TRBV28, the J gene TRBJ1-4, with 7 bases aligning to TRBD1. Germline assignment: CDR1 MDHEN and CDR2 SYDVKM. The CDR3 spans 15 residues. With 3 bases clipped from V and 5 bases from J, the junction kept 6 bases outside the gene matches. The chain's CDR3 is CASSLDGTENEKLFF. In DNA, the CDR3 is TGTGCCAGCAGTTTGGACGGGACAGAAAATGAAAAACTGTTTTTT.

The chain is built from TRBV30 and TRBJ1-2, with D perhaps TRBD1 (6 bases). CDR3 size: 14 residues. Germline CDR1 and CDR2: GTSNPN and SVGIG (reference sequence). V was clipped by 3 bases and J by 8 bases, with 19 bases between them. The CDR3 loop is CAWSEGGGANGYTF. CDR3 DNA: TGTGCCTGGAGCGAAGGTGGGGGCGCAAACGGCTACACCTTC.

This chain links TRBV19 with TRBJ1-2, with unresolved D. The CDR3 length is 12 residues. With 7 bases removed from V and 8 bases from J, the gap between germline ends came to 14 bases. CDR1 LNHDA and CDR2 SQIVND come from the germline V gene (reference sequence). The CDR3 DNA reads TGTGCCAGTATCGGCGGATCTATCGGCTACACCTTC. Residues: CASIGGSIGYTF.

The chain has TRBV18 and TRBJ1-2; D ambiguous. With 2 bases removed from V and 0 bases from J, the gap between germline ends came to 10 bases. The CDR3 totals 15 residues. CDR1 is KGHSH, CDR2 LQKENI, per germline. CDR3 amino acids: CASSPGEATNYGYTF. The CDR3 DNA sequence: TGTGCCAGCTCACCAGGGGAGGCAACTAACTATGGCTACACCTTC.

The rearrangement uses TRBV20-1 and TRBJ2-4; 7 bases are a match to TRBD2. Germline CDR1 reads DFQATT; CDR2 reads SNEGSKA (reference sequence). With 3 bases clipped from V and 8 bases from J, the junction kept 4 bases outside the gene matches. CDR3 length: 12 residues. CDR3 DNA: TGCAGTGCTAGTACGGGAGGAGACATTCAGTACTTC. It encodes CSASTGGDIQYF.